This entry concerns a single T cell receptor beta chain. The antigen is unknown. This entry comes from a study of T-cell memory formation after mild COVID-19. For the study at large: TCR clusters mostly belonged to single donors.

Overall study results and limits: CD8+ contracting clones occupied EMRA, while CD4+ ones occupied mainly CM and EM. Clones shrinking from day 15 to 85 showed even CD4/CD8 mixes; later expanders tilted CD4+. Confirmation was lacking for SARS-CoV-2 specificity of second-wave clones that peaked on day 37.

TCRdb re-called the 5' RACE reads through MiXCR, storing one row per CDR3 protein. Among 560,000 or so distinct CDR3 sequences, 15% to 20% were seen once, and the ten largest hold around 7.8%. This CDR3 contains 13 residues. V lost 2 bases, J lost 2 bases, and 10 bases lay in between. CDR1 and CDR2 from the germline V gene are DFQATT and SNEGSKA (reference sequence). This receptor was obtained from an adult woman who had mild COVID-19 (a few samples of this study predate the infection). Cell type and time point are not known. What was sequenced was PBMCs or a T cell subset sorted from them (not recorded which). V usage is TRBV20-1 and J usage is TRBJ2-7; D gene unclear. Here the CDR3 DNA reads TGCAGTGCTAGATTCAGACTTGCCTACGAGCAGTACTTC. It is translated as CSARFRLAYEQYF.